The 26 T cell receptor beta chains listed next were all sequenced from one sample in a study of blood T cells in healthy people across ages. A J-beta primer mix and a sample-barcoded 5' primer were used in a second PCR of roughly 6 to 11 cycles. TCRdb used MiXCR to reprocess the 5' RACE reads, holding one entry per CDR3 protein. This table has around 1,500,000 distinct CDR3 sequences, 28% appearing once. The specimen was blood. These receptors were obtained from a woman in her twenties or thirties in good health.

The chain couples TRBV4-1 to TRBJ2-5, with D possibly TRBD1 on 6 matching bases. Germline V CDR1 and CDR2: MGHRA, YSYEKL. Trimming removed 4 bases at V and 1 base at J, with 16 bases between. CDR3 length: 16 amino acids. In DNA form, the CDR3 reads TGCGCCAGCAGCCGGTGGTCAGGGGACCTCCAAGAGACCCAGTACTTC. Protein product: CASSRWSGDLQETQYF.

In nucleotides, the CDR3 is TGTGCCATCAGTGATTCCAGTAGGGACTCTAACTATGGCTACACCTTC. Its protein is CAISDSSRDSNYGYTF. The chain carries TRBV10-3 and TRBJ1-2; D perhaps matches TRBD1 (5 bases). The CDR3 covers 16 residues. The germline V gene encodes CDR1 ENHRY and CDR2 SYGVKD. Trimming left V 3 bases short and J 0 bases short, with 14 bases between.

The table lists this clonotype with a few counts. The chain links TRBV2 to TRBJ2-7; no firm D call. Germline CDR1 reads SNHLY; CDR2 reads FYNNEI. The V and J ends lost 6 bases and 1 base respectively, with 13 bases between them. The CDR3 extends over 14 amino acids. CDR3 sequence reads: CASSEWTYSYEQYF. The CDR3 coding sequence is TGTGCCAGCAGCGAATGGACGTATTCCTACGAGCAGTACTTC.

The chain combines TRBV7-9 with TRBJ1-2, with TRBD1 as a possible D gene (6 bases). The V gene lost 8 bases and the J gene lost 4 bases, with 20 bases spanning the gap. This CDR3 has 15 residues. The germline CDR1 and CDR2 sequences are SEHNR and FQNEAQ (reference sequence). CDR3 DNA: TGTGCCAGCGGCCAAGTATTACAGGGTGGCTATGGCTACACCTTC. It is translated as CASGQVLQGGYGYTF.

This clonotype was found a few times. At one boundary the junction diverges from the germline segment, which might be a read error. CDR3 in DNA: TGTGCCAACAGTTTCGGGACCTCCCTACGGGGAGAGCAGTTCTTC. Translated: CANSFGTSLRGEQFF. V gene TRBV12-3 or TRBV12-4 combines with J gene TRBJ2-1; D is tentatively TRBD1 or TRBD2 (5 bases each). CDR3 length: 15 amino acids.

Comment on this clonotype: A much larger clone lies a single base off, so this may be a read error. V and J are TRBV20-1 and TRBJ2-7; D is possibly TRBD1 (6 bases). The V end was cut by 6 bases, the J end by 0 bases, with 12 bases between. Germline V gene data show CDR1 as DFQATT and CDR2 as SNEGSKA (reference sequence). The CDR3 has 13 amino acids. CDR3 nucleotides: TGCAGTGCAGGGGGACCCGGCTCCTACGAGCAGTACTTC. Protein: CSAGGPGSYEQYF.

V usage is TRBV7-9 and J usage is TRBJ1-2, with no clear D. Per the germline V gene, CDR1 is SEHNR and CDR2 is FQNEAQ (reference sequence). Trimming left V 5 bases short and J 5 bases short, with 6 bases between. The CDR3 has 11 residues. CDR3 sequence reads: CASSHEYGYTF. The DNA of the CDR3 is TGTGCCAGCAGCCACGAATATGGCTACACCTTC.

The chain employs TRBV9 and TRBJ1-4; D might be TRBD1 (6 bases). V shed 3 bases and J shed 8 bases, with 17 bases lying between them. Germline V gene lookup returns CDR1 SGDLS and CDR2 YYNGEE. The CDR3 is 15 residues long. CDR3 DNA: TGTGCCAGCAGCGAAGGACAGCCCGAACAGGAAAAACTGTTTTTT. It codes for CASSEGQPEQEKLFF.

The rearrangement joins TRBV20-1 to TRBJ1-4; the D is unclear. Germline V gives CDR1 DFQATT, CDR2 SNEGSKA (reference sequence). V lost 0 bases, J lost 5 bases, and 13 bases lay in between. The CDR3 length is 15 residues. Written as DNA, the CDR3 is TGCAGTGCTAGAGATGTGGCAGCAGGAAATGAAAAACTGTTTTTT. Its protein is CSARDVAAGNEKLFF.

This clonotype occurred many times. In DNA, the CDR3 is TGCAGCGTTGAAGGGCAGACAGGGCACTACGAGCAGTACTTC. This codes for CSVEGQTGHYEQYF. This chain uses TRBV29-1 with TRBJ2-7; 7 bases are a match to TRBD1. V lost 1 base to trimming and J lost 3 bases; unmatched junction nucleotides: 6. This CDR3 is 14 amino acids long. Germline V gene sequence: CDR1 SQVTM, CDR2 ANQGSEA.

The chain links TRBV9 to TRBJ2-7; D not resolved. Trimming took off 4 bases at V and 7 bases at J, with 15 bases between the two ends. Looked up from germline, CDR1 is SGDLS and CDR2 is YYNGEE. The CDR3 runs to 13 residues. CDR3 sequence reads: CASSSRPEREQYF. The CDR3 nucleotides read TGTGCCAGCAGCTCCCGACCGGAACGGGAGCAGTACTTC.

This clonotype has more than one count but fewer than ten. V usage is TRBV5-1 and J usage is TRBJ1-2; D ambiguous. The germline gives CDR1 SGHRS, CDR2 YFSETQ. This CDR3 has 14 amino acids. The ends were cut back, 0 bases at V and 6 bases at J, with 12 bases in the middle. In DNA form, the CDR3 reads TGCGCCAGCAGCTTGGGGGCCGGAAGGGATGGCTACACCTTC. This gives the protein CASSLGAGRDGYTF.

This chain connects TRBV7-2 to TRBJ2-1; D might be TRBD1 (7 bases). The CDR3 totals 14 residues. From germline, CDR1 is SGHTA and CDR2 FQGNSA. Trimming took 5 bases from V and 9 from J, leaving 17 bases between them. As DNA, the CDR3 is TGTGCCAGCAGCCAGATCCAGGGGGGTGTTGAGCAGTTCTTC. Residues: CASSQIQGGVEQFF.

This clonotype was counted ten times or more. The CDR3 is CATSVGTRNVLTF. CDR3 nucleotides: TGTGCCACCAGCGTCGGGACGCGCAACGTCCTGACTTTC. This sequence joins TRBV15 and TRBJ2-6; D tentatively reads TRBD1 or TRBD2 (5 bases each). CDR1 LNHNV and CDR2 YYDKDF come from the germline V gene (reference sequence). V lost 5 bases and J lost 9, with 11 bases in between. The CDR3 runs to 13 residues.

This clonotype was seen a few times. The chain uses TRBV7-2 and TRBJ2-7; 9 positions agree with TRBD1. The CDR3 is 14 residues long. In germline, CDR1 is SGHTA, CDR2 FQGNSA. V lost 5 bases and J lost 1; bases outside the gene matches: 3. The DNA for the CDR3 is TGTGCCAGCAGCGGACAGGGGATATCCTACGAGCAGTACTTC. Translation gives CASSGQGISYEQYF.

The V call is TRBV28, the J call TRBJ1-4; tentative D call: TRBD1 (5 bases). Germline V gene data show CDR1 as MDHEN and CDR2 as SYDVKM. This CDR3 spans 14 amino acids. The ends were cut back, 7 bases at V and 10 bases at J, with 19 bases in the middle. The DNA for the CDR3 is TGTGCCAGCACTCCCGGGCAGGGCGTCGGAAAACTGTTTTTT. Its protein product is CASTPGQGVGKLFF.

CDR3 DNA: TGCGCCAGCAGCACCACTAGCGGTAAACAAGAGACCCAGTACTTC. Protein sequence: CASSTTSGKQETQYF. The chain combines TRBV5-1 with TRBJ2-5, with 8 bases matching TRBD2. The CDR3 contains 15 residues. Germline trimming cut 4 bases from V and 2 bases from J; bases unmatched to any gene: 7. Germline V gene lookup returns CDR1 SGHRS and CDR2 YFSETQ.

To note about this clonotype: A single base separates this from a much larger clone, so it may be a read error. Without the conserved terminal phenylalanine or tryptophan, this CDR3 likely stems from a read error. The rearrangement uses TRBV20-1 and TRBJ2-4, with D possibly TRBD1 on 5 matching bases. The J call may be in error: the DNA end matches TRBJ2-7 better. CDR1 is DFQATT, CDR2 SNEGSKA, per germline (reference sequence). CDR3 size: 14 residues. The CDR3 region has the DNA TGCAGTGCTAGAGATCCCCAGGGATCCTACGAGCAGTACTGC. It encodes CSARDPQGSYEQYC.

CDR3 nucleotides: TGTGCCACCAGCAGGCTCGGGACTAGTACTCACAATGAGCAGTTCTTC. Translating it yields CATSRLGTSTHNEQFF. The chain is built from TRBV15 and TRBJ2-1, with 8 bases that match TRBD2. This CDR3 comprises 16 residues. Unmatched junction bases numbered 9, after V lost 3 bases and J lost 5 bases. Germline V gives CDR1 LNHNV, CDR2 YYDKDF (reference sequence).

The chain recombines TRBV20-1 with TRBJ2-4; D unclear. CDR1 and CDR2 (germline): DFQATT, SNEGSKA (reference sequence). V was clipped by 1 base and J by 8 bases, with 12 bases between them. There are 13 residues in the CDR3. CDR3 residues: CSARGGDADIQYF. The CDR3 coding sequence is TGCAGTGCTAGAGGCGGTGATGCGGACATTCAGTACTTC.

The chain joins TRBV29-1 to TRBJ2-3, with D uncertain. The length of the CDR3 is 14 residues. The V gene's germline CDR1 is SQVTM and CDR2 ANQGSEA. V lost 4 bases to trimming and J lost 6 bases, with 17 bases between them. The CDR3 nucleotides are TGCAGCGTTGCGTTTGCCTGGGTAGGCGATACGCAGTATTTT. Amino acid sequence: CSVAFAWVGDTQYF.

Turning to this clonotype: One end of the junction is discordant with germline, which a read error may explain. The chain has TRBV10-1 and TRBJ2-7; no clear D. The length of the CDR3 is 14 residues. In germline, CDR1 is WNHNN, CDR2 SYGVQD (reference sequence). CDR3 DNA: TGCGCCAGCAGGGAGTCGGTCATGTCCTACGAGCAGTACTTC. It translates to CASRESVMSYEQYF.

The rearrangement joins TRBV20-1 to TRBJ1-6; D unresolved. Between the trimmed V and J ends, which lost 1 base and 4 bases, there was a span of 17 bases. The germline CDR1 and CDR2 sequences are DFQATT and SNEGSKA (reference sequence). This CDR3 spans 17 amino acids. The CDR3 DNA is TGCAGTGCTAGAGTAGGTGGCGTAAACACGTATAATTCACCCCTCCACTTT. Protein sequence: CSARVGGVNTYNSPLHF.

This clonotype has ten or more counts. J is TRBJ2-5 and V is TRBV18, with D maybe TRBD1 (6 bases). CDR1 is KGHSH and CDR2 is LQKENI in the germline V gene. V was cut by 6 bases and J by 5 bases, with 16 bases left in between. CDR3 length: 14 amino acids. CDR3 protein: CASSPGTLRETQYF. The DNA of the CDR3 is TGTGCCAGCTCGCCTGGGACACTGAGGGAGACCCAGTACTTC.

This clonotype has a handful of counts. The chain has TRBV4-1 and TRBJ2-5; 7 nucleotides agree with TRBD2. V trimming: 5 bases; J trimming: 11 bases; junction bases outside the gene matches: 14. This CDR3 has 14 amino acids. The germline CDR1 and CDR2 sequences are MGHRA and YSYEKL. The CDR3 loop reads CASSSPGGGNEQYF. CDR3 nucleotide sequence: TGCGCCAGCAGCTCACCGGGAGGCGGTAATGAGCAGTACTTC.

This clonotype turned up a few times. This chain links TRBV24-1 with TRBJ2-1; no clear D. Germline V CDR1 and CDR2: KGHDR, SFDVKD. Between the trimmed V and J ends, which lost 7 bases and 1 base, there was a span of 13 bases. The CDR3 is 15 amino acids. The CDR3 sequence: CATSPGSISYNEQFF. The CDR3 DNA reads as TGTGCCACCAGCCCCGGGTCAATTTCCTACAATGAGCAGTTCTTC.